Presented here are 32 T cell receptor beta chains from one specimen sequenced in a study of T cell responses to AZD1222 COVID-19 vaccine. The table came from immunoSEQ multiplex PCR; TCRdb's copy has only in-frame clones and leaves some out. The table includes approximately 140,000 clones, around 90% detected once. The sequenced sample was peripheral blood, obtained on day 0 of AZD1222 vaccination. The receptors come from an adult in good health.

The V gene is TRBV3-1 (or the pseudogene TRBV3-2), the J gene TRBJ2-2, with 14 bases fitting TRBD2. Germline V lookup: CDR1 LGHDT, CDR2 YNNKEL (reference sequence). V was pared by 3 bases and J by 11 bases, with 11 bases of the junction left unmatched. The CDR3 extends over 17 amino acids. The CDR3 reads CASSQTSGGDMPRELFF. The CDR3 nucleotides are TGTGCCAGCAGCCAGACTAGCGGGGGGGATATGCCCCGTGAGCTGTTTTTT.

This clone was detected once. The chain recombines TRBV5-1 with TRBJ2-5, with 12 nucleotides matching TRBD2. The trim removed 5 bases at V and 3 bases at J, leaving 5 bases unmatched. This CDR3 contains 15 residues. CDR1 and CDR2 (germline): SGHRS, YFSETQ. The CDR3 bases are TGCGCCAGCAGATCTAGCGGGGGGGCTGAAGAGACCCAGTACTTC. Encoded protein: CASRSSGGAEETQYF. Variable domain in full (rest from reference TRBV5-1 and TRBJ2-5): KAGVTQTPRYLIKTRGQQVTLSCSPISGHRSVSWYQQTPGQGLQFLFEYFSETQRNKGNFPGRFSGRQFSNSRSEMNVSTLELGDSALYLCASRSSGGAEETQYFGPGTRLLVL.

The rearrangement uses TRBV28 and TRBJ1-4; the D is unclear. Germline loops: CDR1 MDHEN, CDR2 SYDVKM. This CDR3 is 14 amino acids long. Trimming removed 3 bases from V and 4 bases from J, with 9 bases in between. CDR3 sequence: CASSFQRRNEKLFF. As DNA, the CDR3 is TGTGCCAGCAGTTTCCAGAGACGTAATGAAAAACTGTTTTTT.

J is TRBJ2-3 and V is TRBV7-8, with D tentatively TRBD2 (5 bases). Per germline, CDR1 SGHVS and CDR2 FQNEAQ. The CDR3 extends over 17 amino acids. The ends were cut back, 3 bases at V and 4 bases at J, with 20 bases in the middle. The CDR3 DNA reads TGTGCCAGCAGCTTTACTGCGGCAACGGGGAGTGCAGATACGCAGTATTTT. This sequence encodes CASSFTAATGSADTQYF.

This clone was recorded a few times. The CDR3 region has the DNA TGTGCCAGCAGCGTGACCGGGACAGGGTCAACTGAAGCTTTCTTT. Amino acid sequence: CASSVTGTGSTEAFF. The gene calls are TRBV9 and TRBJ1-1, with 9 nucleotides matching TRBD1. Germline V lookup: CDR1 SGDLS, CDR2 YYNGEE. V dropped 2 bases and J dropped 5; count of bases not matched to a gene: 7. The CDR3 sequence is 15 residues long.

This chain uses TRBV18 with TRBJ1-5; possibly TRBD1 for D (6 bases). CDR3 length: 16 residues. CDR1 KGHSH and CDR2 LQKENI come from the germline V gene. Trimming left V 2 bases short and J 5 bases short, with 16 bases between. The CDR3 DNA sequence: TGTGCCAGCTCACCATTTCCAGGGGATGCGGATCAGCCCCAGCATTTT. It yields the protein CASSPFPGDADQPQHF.

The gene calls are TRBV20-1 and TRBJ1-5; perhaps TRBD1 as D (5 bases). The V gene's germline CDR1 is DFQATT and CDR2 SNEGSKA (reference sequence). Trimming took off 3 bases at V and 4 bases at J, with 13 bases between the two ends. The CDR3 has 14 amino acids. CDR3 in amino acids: CSASSGRENQPQHF. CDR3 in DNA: TGCAGTGCTAGTTCGGGACGAGAGAATCAGCCCCAGCATTTT.

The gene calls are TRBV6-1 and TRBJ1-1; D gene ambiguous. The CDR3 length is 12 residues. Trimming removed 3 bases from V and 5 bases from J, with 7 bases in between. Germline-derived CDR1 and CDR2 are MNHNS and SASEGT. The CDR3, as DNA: TGTGCCAGCAGTGACGGAGGTACTGAAGCTTTCTTT. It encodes CASSDGGTEAFF.

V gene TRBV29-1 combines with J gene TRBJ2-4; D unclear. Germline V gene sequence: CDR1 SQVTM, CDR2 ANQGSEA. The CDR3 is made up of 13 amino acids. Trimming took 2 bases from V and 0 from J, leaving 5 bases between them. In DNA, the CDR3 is TGCAGCGTTGAATCTCTAGCCAAAAACATTCAGTACTTC. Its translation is CSVESLAKNIQYF. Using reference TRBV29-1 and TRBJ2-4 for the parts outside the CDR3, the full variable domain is SAVISQKPSRDICQRGTSLTIQCQVDSQVTMMFWYRQQPGQSLTLIATANQGSEATYESGFVIDKFPISRPNLTFSTLTVSNMSPEDSSIYLCSVESLAKNIQYFGAGTRLSVL.

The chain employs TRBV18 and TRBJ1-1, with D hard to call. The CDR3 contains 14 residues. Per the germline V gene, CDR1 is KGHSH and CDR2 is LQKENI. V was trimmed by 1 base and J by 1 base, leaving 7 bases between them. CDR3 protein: CASSPQSQNTEAFF. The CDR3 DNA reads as TGTGCCAGCTCACCACAGTCTCAGAACACTGAAGCTTTCTTT. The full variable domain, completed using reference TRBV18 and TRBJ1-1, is NAGVMQNPRHLVRRRGQEARLRCSPMKGHSHVYWYRQLPEEGLKFMVYLQKENIIDESGMPKERFSAEFPKEGPSILRIQQVVRGDSAAYFCASSPQSQNTEAFFGQGTRLTVV.

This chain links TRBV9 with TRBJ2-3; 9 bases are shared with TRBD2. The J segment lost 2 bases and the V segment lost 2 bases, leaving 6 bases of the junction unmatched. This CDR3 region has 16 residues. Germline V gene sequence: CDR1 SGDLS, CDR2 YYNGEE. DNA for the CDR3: TGTGCCAGCAGCGTTAGCGGGGGAGCCGACACAGATACGCAGTATTTT. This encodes CASSVSGGADTDTQYF.

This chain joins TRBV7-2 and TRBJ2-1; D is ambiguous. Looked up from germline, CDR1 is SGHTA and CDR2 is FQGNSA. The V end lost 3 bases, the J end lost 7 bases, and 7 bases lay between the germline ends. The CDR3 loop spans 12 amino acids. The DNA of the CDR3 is TGTGCCAGCAGCTTTTTAGGGAATGAGCAGTTCTTC. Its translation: CASSFLGNEQFF. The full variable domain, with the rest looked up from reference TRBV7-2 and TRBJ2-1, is GAGVSQSPSNKVTEKGKDVELRCDPISGHTALYWYRQSLGQGLEFLIYFQGNSAPDKSGLPSDRFSAERTGGSVSTLTIQRTQQEDSAVYLCASSFLGNEQFFGPGTRLTVL.

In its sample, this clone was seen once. The CDR3 here is CASRHWGAHEKLFF. DNA for the CDR3: TGTGCCAGCCGCCATTGGGGGGCGCACGAAAAACTGTTTTTT. This rearrangement joins TRBV5-6 to TRBJ1-4; D is perhaps TRBD1 (6 bases). The V and J ends lost 7 bases and 8 bases respectively, with 18 bases between them. Germline-derived CDR1 and CDR2 are SGHDT and YYEEEE. CDR3 length: 14 residues.

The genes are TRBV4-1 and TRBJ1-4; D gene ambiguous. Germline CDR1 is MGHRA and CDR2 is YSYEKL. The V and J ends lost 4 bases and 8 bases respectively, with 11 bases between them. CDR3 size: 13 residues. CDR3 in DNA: TGCGCCAGCAGCCTGATTATAGGAGAAAAACTGTTTTTT. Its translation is CASSLIIGEKLFF.

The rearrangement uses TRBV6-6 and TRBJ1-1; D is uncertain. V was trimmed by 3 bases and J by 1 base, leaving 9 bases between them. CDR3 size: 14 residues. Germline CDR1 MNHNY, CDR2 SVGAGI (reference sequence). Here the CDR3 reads CASSYGQANTEAFF. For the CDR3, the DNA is TGTGCCAGCAGTTATGGGCAGGCGAACACTGAAGCTTTCTTT.

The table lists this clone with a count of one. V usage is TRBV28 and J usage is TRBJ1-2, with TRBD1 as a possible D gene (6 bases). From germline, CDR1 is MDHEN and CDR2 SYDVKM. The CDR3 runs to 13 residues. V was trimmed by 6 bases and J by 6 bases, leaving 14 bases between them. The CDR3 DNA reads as TGTGCCAGCAGATACTCAGGGGCACATGGCTACACCTTC. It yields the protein CASRYSGAHGYTF.

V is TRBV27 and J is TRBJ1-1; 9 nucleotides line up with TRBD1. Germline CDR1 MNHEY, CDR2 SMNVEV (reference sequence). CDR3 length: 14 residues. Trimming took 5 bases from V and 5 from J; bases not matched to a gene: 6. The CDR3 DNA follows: TGTGCCAGCAGTCTAAGACAGGGGGGGACTGAAGCTTTCTTT. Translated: CASSLRQGGTEAFF.

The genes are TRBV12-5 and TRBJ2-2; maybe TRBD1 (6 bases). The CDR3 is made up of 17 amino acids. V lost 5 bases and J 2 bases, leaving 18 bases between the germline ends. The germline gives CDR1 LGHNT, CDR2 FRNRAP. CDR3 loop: CASGGGPRGRNTGELFF. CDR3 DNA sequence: TGTGCTAGTGGTGGAGGCCCCAGGGGACGCAACACCGGGGAGCTGTTTTTT.

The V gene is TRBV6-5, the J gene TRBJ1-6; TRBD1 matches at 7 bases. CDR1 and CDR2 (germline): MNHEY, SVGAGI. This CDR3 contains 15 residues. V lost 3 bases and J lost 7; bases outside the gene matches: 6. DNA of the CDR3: TGTGCCAGCAGTTATAAGACAGGGAGCAATTCACCCCTCCACTTT. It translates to CASSYKTGSNSPLHF.

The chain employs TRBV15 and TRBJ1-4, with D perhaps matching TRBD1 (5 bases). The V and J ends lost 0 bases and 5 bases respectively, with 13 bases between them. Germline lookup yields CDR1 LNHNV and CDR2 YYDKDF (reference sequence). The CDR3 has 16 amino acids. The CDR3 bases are TGTGCCACCAGCAGAGATCGTGGGGGGACGAATGAAAAACTGTTTTTT. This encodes CATSRDRGGTNEKLFF.

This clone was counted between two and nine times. The CDR3 nucleotides read TGTGCCAGCAGCTTAAATGTCCAGGGGGATGGCTACACCTTC. Translating it yields CASSLNVQGDGYTF. The genes are TRBV7-3 and TRBJ1-2, with 7 bases identical to TRBD1. Per germline, CDR1 SGHTA and CDR2 FQGTGA. Losses at the gene ends were 1 base for V and 6 bases for J; bases not matched to a gene: 5. CDR3 length: 14 amino acids. The full variable domain, its missing parts supplied by reference TRBV7-3 and TRBJ1-2, is GAGVSQTPSNKVTEKGKYVELRCDPISGHTALYWYRQSLGQGPEFLIYFQGTGAADDSGLPNDRFFAVRPEGSVSTLKIQRTERGDSAVYLCASSLNVQGDGYTFGSGTRLTVV.

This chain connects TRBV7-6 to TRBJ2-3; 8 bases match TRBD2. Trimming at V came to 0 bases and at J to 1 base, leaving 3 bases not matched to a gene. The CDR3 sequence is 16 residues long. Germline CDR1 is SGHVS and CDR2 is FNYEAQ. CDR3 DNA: TGTGCCAGCAGCTTAGCAGGAGCGGGGGGCACAGATACGCAGTATTTT. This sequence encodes CASSLAGAGGTDTQYF.

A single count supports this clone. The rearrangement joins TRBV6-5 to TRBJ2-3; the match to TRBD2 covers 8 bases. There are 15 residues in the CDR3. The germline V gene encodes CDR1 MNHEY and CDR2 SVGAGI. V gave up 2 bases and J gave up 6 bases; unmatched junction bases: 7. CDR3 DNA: TGTGCCAGCAGTTACGAGCGGGGGCCGGGGGATACGCAGTATTTT. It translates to CASSYERGPGDTQYF.

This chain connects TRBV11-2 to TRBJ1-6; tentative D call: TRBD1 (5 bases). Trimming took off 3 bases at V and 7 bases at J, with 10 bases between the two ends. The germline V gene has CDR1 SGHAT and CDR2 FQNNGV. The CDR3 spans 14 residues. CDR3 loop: CASSLEGPNSPLHF. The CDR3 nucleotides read TGTGCCAGCAGCTTGGAGGGGCCGAATTCACCCCTCCACTTT. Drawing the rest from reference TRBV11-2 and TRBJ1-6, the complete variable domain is EAGVAQSPRYKIIEKRQSVAFWCNPISGHATLYWYQQILGQGPKLLIQFQNNGVVDDSQLPKDRFSAERLKGVDSTLKIQPAKLEDSAVYLCASSLEGPNSPLHFGNGTRLTVT.

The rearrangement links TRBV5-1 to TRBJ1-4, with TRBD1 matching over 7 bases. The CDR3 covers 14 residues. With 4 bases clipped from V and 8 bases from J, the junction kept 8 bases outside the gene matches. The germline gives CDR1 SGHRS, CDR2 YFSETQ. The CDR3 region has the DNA TGCGCCAGCAGCCTACAGGGGATTGGAGAAAAACTGTTTTTT. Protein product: CASSLQGIGEKLFF.

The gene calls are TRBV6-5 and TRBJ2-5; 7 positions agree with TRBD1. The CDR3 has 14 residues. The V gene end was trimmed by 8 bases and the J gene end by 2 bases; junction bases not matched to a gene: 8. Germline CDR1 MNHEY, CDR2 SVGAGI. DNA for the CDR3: TGTGCCAGCCGAATGGACAGGCGTCAAGAGACCCAGTACTTC. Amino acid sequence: CASRMDRRQETQYF.

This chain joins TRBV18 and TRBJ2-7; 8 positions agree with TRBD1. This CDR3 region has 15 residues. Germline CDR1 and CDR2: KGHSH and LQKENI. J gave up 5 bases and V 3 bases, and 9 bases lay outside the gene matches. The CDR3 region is CASSPTTTGVHEQYF. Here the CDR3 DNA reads TGTGCCAGCTCACCCACAACGACAGGGGTTCACGAGCAGTACTTC.

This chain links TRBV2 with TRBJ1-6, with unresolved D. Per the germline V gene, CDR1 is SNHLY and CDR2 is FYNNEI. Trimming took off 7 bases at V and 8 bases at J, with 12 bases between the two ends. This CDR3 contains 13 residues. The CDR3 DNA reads TGTGCCAGCAAACTCCTCTCGGATTCACCCCTCCACTTT. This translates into CASKLLSDSPLHF.

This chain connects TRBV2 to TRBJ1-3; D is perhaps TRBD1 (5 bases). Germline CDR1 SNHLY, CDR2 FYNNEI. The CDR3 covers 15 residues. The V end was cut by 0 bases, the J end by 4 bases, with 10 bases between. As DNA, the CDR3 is TGTGCCAGCAGTGAAGCGGGGGGTGGAGGAAACACCATATATTTT. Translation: CASSEAGGGGNTIYF.

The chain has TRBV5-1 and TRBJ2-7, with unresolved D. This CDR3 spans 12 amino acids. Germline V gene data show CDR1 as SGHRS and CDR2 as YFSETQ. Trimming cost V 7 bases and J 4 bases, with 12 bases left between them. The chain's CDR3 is CASRADQYEQYF. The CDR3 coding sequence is TGCGCCAGCCGGGCGGACCAGTACGAGCAGTACTTC.

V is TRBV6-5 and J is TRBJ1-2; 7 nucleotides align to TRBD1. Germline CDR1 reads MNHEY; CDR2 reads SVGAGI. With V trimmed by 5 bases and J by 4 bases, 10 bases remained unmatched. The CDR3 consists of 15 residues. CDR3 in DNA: TGTGCCAGCAGTCCCATGGGAGGGGGCCCCTATGGCTACACCTTC. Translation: CASSPMGGGPYGYTF.

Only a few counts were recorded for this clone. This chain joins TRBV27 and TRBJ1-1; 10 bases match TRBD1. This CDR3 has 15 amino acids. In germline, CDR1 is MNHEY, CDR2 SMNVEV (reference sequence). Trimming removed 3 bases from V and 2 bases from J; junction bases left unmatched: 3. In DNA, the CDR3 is TGTGCCAGCAGTTTGGACAGGGGGTATAACACTGAAGCTTTCTTT. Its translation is CASSLDRGYNTEAFF.